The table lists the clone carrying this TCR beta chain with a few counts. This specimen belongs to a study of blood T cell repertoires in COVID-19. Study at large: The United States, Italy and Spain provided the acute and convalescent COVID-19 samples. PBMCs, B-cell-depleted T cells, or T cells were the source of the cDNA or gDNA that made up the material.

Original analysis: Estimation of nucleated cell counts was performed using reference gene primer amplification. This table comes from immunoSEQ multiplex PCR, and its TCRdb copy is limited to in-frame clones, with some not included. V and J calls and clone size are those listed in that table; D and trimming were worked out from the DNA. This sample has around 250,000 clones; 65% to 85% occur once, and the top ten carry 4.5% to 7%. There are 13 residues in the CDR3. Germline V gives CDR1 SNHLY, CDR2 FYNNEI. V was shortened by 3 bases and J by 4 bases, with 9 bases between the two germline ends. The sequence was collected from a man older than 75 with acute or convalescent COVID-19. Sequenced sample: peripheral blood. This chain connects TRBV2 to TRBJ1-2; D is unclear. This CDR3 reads CASSDRQTYGYTF. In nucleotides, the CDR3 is TGTGCCAGCAGTGACAGGCAGACCTATGGCTACACCTTC.